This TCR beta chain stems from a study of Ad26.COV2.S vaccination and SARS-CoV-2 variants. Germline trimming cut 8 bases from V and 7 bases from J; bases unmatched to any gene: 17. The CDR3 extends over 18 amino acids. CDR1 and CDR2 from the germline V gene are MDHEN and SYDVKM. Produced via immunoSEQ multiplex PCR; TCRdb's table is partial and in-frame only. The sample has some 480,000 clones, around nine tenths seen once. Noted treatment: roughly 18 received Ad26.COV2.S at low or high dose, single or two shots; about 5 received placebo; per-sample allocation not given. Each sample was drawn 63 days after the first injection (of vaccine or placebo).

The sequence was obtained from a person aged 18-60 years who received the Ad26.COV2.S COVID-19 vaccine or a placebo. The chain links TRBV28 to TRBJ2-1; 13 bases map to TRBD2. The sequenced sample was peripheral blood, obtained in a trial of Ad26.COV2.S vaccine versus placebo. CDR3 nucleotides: TGTGCCAGCGAGGTCGGACTAGCGGGAGTAGCACGACGAAATGAGCAGTTCTTC. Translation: CASEVGLAGVARRNEQFF. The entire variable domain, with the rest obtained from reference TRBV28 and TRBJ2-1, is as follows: DVKVTQSSRYLVKRTGEKVFLECVQDMDHENMFWYRQDPGLGLRLIYFSYDVKMKEKGDIPEGYSVSREKKERFSLILESASTNQTSMYLCASEVGLAGVARRNEQFFGPGTRLTVL.